This T cell receptor beta chain was profiled in a study of cytomegalovirus exposure and HLA in healthy donors. Notes on this clone: The antigen is unknown.

Use of 60 Vbeta and 13 Jbeta primers characterized the PCR. The assay was immunoSEQ multiplex PCR, and TCRdb's table has in-frame clones only and misses some. The profile covers approximately 140,000 clones, with about three quarters appearing a single time and 2% to 3% taken by the ten largest. Broader study findings: A missense variant in DCLRE1C was later tied to TCR beta V- and J-gene trimming.

V shed 3 bases, J shed 4 bases, and the junction held 11 bases outside the gene matches. CDR1 is LNHDA, CDR2 SQIVND, per germline (reference sequence). The CDR3 totals 16 residues. The sequence derives from a woman aged 60-75 years in good health and CMV-seropositive. Sequencing used PBMCs. This chain links TRBV19 with TRBJ1-2; TRBD1 matches at 7 bases. DNA of the CDR3: TGTGCCAGTAGTATTCCCGGGACAGCGAGAAGCTATGGCTACACCTTC. It codes for CASSIPGTARSYGYTF.